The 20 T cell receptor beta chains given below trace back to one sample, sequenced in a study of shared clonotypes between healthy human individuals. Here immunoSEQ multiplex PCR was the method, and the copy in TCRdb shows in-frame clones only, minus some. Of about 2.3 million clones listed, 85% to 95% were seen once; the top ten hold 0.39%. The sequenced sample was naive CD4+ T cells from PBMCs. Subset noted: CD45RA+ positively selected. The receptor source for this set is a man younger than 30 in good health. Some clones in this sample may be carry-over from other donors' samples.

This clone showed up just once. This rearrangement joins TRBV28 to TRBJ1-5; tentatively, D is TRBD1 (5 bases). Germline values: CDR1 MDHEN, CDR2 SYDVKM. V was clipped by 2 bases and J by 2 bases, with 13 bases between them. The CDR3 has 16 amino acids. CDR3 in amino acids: CASSLGSATGNQPQHF. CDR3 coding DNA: TGTGCCAGCAGTTTAGGGTCCGCGACAGGCAATCAGCCCCAGCATTTT.

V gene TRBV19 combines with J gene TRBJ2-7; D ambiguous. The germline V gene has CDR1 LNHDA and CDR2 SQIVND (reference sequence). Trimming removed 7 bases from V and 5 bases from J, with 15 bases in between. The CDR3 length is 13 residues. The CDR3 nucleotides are TGTGCCAGTACTAAGGCGGCTAACGACGAGCAGTACTTC. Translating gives CASTKAANDEQYF.

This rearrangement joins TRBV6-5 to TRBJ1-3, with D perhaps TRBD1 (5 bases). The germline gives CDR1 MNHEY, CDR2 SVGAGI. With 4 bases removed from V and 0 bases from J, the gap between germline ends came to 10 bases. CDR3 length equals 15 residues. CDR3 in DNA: TGTGCCAGCAGTTTCCTGGGGGGCTCTGGAAACACCATATATTTT. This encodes CASSFLGGSGNTIYF.

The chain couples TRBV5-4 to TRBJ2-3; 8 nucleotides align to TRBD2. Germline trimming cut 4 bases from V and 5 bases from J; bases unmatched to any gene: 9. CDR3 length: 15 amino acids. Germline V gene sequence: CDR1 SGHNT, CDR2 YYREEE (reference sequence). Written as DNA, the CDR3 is TGTGCCAGCAGCGATACCGGGACTAGAGTAGATACGCAGTATTTT. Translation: CASSDTGTRVDTQYF. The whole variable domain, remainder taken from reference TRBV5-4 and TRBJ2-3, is ETGVTQSPTHLIKTRGQQVTLRCSSQSGHNTVSWYQQALGQGPQFIFQYYREEENGRGNFPPRFSGLQFPNYSSELNVNALELDDSALYLCASSDTGTRVDTQYFGPGTRLTVL.

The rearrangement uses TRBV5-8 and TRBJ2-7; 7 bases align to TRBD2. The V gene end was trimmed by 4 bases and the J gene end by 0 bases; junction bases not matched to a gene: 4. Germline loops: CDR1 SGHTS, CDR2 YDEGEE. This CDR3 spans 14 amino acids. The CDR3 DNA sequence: TGTGCCAGCAGCCGGGGCGGGAGCTCCTACGAGCAGTACTTC. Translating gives CASSRGGSSYEQYF.

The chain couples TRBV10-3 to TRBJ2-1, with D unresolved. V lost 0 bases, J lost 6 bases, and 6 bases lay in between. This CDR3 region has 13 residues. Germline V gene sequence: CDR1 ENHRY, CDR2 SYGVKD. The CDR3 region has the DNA TGTGCCATCAGTGAGTCCTCACCCAATGAGCAGTTCTTC. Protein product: CAISESSPNEQFF.

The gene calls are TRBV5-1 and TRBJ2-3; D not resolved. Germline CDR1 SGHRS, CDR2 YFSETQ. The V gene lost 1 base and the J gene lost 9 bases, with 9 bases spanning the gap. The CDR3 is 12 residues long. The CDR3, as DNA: TGCGCCAGCAGCTTGACACAATACACGCAGTATTTT. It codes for CASSLTQYTQYF.

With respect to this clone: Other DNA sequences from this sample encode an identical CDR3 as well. DNA for the CDR3: TGCGCCAGCAGCCCGGGGACTAGCGGGTACACAGATACGCAGTATTTT. Amino acid sequence: CASSPGTSGYTDTQYF. The chain couples TRBV5-1 to TRBJ2-3; TRBD2 matches at 12 bases. The CDR3 loop spans 16 amino acids. Losses at the gene ends were 4 bases for V and 2 bases for J; bases not matched to a gene: 5. Germline V CDR1 and CDR2: SGHRS, YFSETQ.

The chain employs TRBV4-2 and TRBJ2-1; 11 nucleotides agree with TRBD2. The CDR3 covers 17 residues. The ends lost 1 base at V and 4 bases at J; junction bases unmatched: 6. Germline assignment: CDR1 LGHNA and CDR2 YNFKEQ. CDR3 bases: TGTGCCAGCAGCCAAGGGCTAGCGGGAGGCCAATACAATGAGCAGTTCTTC. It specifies CASSQGLAGGQYNEQFF.

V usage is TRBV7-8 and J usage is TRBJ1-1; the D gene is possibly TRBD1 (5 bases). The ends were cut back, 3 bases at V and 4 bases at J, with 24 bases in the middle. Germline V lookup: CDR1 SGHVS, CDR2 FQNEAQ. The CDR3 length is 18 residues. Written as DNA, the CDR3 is TGTGCCAGCAGCTTGTCCCCCGGGACGTTCAAAAGGAGCACTGAAGCTTTCTTT. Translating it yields CASSLSPGTFKRSTEAFF.

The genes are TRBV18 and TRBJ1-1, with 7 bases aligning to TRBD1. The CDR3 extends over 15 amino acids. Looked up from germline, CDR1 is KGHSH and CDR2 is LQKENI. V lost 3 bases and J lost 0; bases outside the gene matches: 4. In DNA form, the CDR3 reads TGTGCCAGCTCACCCCAGGGGGGAATGAACACTGAAGCTTTCTTT. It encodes CASSPQGGMNTEAFF.

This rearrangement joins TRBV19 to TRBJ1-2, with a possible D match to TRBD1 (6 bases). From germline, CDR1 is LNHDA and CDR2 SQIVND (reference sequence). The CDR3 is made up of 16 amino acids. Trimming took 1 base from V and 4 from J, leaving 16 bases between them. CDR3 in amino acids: CASSIAPDSAGYGYTF. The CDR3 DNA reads TGTGCCAGTAGTATAGCTCCGGACAGCGCCGGCTATGGCTACACCTTC.

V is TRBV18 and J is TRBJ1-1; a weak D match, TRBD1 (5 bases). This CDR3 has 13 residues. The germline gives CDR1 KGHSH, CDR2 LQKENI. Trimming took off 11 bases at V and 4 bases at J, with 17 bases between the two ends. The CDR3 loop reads CASTLGVSTEAFF. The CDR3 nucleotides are TGTGCCTCCACCTTAGGGGTTTCCACTGAAGCTTTCTTT.

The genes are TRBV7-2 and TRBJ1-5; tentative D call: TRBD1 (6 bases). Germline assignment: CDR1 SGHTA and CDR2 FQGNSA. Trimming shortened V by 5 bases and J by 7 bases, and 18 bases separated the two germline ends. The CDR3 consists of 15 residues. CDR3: CASSRIQGSVQPQHF. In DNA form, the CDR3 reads TGTGCCAGCAGCCGGATACAGGGCTCAGTCCAGCCCCAGCATTTT.

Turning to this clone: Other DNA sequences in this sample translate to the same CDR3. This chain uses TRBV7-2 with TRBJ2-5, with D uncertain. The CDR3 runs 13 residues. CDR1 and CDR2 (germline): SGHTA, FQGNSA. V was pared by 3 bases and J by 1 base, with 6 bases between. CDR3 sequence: CASSLGRQETQYF. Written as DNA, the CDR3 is TGTGCCAGCAGCTTGGGTCGCCAAGAGACCCAGTACTTC.

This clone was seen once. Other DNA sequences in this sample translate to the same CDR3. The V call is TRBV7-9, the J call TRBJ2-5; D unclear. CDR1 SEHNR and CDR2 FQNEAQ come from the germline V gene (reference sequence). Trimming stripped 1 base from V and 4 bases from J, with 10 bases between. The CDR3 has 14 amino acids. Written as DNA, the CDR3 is TGTGCCAGCAGCTTAGTGTCGGGCGGAGAGACCCAGTACTTC. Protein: CASSLVSGGETQYF.

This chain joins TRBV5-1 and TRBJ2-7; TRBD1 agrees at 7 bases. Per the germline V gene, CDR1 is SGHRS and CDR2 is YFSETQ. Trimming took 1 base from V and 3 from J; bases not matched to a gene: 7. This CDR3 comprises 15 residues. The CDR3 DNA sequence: TGCGCCAGCAGCTTGCAAGGGACAGTTTTCTACGAGCAGTACTTC. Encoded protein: CASSLQGTVFYEQYF.

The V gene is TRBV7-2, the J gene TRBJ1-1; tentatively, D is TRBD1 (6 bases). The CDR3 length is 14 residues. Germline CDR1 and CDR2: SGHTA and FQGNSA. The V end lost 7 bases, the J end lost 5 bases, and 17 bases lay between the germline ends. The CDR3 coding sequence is TGTGCCAGCAACCCTGATTGGGGGCGGACTGAAGCTTTCTTT. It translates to CASNPDWGRTEAFF.

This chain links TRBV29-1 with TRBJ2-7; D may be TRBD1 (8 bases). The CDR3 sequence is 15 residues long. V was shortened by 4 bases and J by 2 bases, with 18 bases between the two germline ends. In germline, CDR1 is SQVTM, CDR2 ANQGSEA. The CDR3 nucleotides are TGCAGCGTTGGGCGGAACAGGGGGGGACCCTACGAGCAGTACTTC. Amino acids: CSVGRNRGGPYEQYF.

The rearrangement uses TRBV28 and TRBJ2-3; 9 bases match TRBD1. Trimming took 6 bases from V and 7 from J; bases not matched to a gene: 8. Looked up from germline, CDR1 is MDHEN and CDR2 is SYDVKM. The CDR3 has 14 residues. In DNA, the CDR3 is TGTGCCAGCAGGGCCGGGACAGGGACTTATACGCAGTATTTT. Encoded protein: CASRAGTGTYTQYF.